A selection of T cell receptor beta chains follows, all from one sample in a study of cytotoxic CD8 clonotypes in ibrutinib-treated CLL. Sequencing used immunoSEQ multiplex PCR; TCRdb keeps in-frame clones, though not all of them. Here the sample spans roughly 15,000 clones, roughly 68% being singletons. The sequencing here drew on PBMCs, taken before ibrutinib treatment. The receptors were gathered from a human donor with chronic lymphocytic leukemia. CDR3s include the opening cysteine and the closing phenylalanine or tryptophan. The order of the fields is clone size, V gene, J gene, D gene, CDR3 protein, CDR3 DNA. The D gene is left open where the match is weak. A clone size is listed for some rows: how often the clone was seen (once, few, many), or a class if it is expanded.

size: .; V: TRBV19; J: TRBJ1-5; D: .; CDR3: CASSIVTTYSNQPQHF; DNA: TGTGCCAGTAGTATAGTTACAACCTATAGCAATCAGCCCCAGCATTTT
size: medium-sized; V: TRBV6-6; J: TRBJ2-5; D: .; CDR3: CASKLDFQETQYF; DNA: TGTGCCAGCAAATTGGACTTCCAAGAGACCCAGTACTTC
size: .; V: TRBV11-3; J: TRBJ1-4; D: .; CDR3: CASSLAGMAEKLFF; DNA: TGTGCCAGCAGCTTAGCAGGGATGGCTGAAAAACTGTTTTTT
size: .; V: TRBV5-1; J: TRBJ1-5; D: .; CDR3: CASSLAGGFNQPQHF; DNA: TGCGCCAGCAGCTTGGCCGGGGGGTTCAATCAGCCCCAGCATTTT
size: medium-sized; V: TRBV19; J: TRBJ2-5; D: .; CDR3: CATAVRETQYF; DNA: TGTGCCACTGCGGTGAGAGAGACCCAGTACTTC
size: .; V: TRBV19; J: TRBJ1-1; D: TRBD1; CDR3: CASSPGQEAFF; DNA: TGTGCCAGTAGTCCGGGACAGGAAGCTTTCTTT
size: .; V: TRBV10-3; J: TRBJ2-3; D: TRBD2; CDR3: CAIKGTSVPTDTQYF; DNA: TGTGCCATCAAGGGGACTAGCGTTCCGACAGATACGCAGTATTTT
size: .; V: TRBV9; J: TRBJ2-1; D: TRBD1; CDR3: CASSVGSRDRVNEQFF; DNA: TGTGCCAGCAGCGTAGGAAGTAGGGACAGGGTCAATGAGCAGTTCTTC
size: .; V: TRBV7-6; J: TRBJ2-3; D: TRBD1; CDR3: CASSSPPGTGRTDTQYF; DNA: TGTGCCAGCAGTTCGCCCCCCGGGACAGGGCGAACAGATACGCAGTATTTT
size: .; V: TRBV27; J: TRBJ2-7; D: .; CDR3: CASSLRATAYEQYF; DNA: TGTGCCAGCAGTTTAAGGGCGACAGCCTACGAGCAGTACTTC
size: few; V: TRBV10-3; J: TRBJ1-1; D: .; CDR3: CAISRPNTEAFF; DNA: TGTGCCATCAGCCGCCCGAACACTGAAGCTTTCTTT
size: few; V: TRBV27; J: TRBJ1-2; D: TRBD1; CDR3: CASSTTGTGKSGYTF; DNA: TGTGCCAGCAGTACCACCGGGACAGGGAAGTCTGGCTACACCTTC
size: .; V: TRBV5-1; J: TRBJ2-1; D: TRBD2; CDR3: CASSSIAGGNNEQFF; DNA: TGCGCCAGCAGCTCCATAGCGGGGGGGAACAATGAGCAGTTCTTC
size: once; V: TRBV5-1; J: TRBJ2-3; D: TRBD1; CDR3: CASSSPQGATDTQYF; DNA: TGCGCCAGCAGCTCCCCCCAGGGGGCCACAGATACGCAGTATTTT
size: .; V: TRBV7-8; J: TRBJ2-2; D: TRBD2; CDR3: CASRPPVAGDDTGELFF; DNA: TGTGCCAGCAGGCCCCCGGTAGCGGGGGACGACACCGGGGAGCTGTTTTTT
size: .; V: TRBV5-4; J: TRBJ2-1; D: .; CDR3: CASSPGRRRSYNEQFF; DNA: TGTGCCAGCAGTCCCGGCAGGCGTCGGTCCTACAATGAGCAGTTCTTC
size: .; V: TRBV7-6; J: TRBJ2-5; D: TRBD2; CDR3: CASSFSGGGETQYF; DNA: TGTGCCAGCAGCTTTAGCGGGGGTGGGGAGACCCAGTACTTC